These 21 T cell receptor beta chains came from one sample sequenced in a study of cytomegalovirus exposure and HLA in healthy donors. Both 60 Vbeta primers and 13 Jbeta primers went into the PCR. The assay was immunoSEQ multiplex PCR, and TCRdb's table has in-frame clones only and misses some. The data show about 110,000 clones, around four fifths seen once. Source material: PBMCs. Source of these receptors: a woman aged 40-49 years in good health and CMV-seronegative.

The rearrangement joins TRBV5-1 to TRBJ2-7; TRBD1 is a possible D gene (5 bases). There are 13 residues in the CDR3. Trimming took off 2 bases at V and 4 bases at J, with 10 bases between the two ends. CDR1 SGHRS and CDR2 YFSETQ come from the germline V gene. The CDR3 reads CASSFGHKYEQYF. CDR3 bases: TGCGCCAGCAGCTTTGGACACAAGTACGAGCAGTACTTC.

In DNA, the CDR3 is TGTGCCAGCAGCCCTGGGACAGGGAGGTACACTGAAGCTTTCTTT. As protein: CASSPGTGRYTEAFF. The genes are TRBV2 and TRBJ1-1; 9 bases are a match to TRBD1. V shed 6 bases and J 3 bases; nucleotides not matched to a gene: 8. Germline-derived CDR1 and CDR2 are SNHLY and FYNNEI. The CDR3 contains 15 residues.

This clone was picked up one time. V is TRBV7-2 and J is TRBJ1-1; D unresolved. This CDR3 is built from 16 residues. Between the trimmed V and J ends, which lost 2 bases and 0 bases, there was a span of 13 bases. Germline V gene sequence: CDR1 SGHTA, CDR2 FQGNSA. CDR3 coding DNA: TGTGCCAGCAGCTTAAGGTTTGGGCAACTGAACACTGAAGCTTTCTTT. It specifies CASSLRFGQLNTEAFF.

The genes are TRBV11-2 and TRBJ2-5; 7 bases are shared with TRBD2. CDR3 length: 15 amino acids. CDR1 SGHAT and CDR2 FQNNGV come from the germline V gene. V was clipped by 3 bases and J by 5 bases; unmatched bases: 9. The DNA for the CDR3 is TGTGCCAGCAGCTTCGGGCGGGAGTTTGGGGAGACCCAGTACTTC. As protein: CASSFGREFGETQYF.

This clone was detected only a few times. The rearrangement joins TRBV9 to TRBJ2-5, with 7 bases fitting TRBD2. V lost 5 bases, J lost 5 bases, and 9 bases stayed unmatched. Germline V gene lookup returns CDR1 SGDLS and CDR2 YYNGEE. The CDR3 covers 14 residues. CDR3 DNA: TGTGCCAGCAGTGCGCTGGGGGGAGGGGAGACCCAGTACTTC. This gives the protein CASSALGGGETQYF. Combining the CDR3 with reference TRBV9 and TRBJ2-5 gives the whole variable domain DSGVTQTPKHLITATGQRVTLRCSPRSGDLSVYWYQQSLDQGLQFLIQYYNGEERAKGNILERFSAQQFPDLHSELNLSSLELGDSALYFCASSALGGGETQYFGPGTRLLVL.

The count of this clone is one. V and J are TRBV12-2 and TRBJ1-1. TRBV12-2 corresponds to a pseudogene. This CDR3 region has 12 residues. CDR3: CASRLLSTEAFF. The CDR3 coding sequence is TGTGCAAGTCGCTTATTATCCACTGAAGCTTTCTTT.

The chain recombines TRBV7-9 with TRBJ2-1; 11 positions match TRBD2. CDR1 and CDR2 (germline): SEHNR, FQNEAQ (reference sequence). This CDR3 is 15 amino acids long. The V and J ends lost 5 bases and 7 bases, in that order; junction bases with no gene match: 7. The CDR3 sequence is CASSLPSGRRNEQFF. CDR3 coding DNA: TGTGCCAGCAGCCTCCCTAGCGGGAGGAGGAATGAGCAGTTCTTC.

CDR3 coding DNA: TGTGCCAGCAGTTTCAGCGGGAGGGCGGTTAGGGAGACCCAGTACTTC. Translated: CASSFSGRAVRETQYF. V is TRBV28 and J is TRBJ2-5; 10 nucleotides align to TRBD2. CDR1 is MDHEN, CDR2 SYDVKM, per germline. V was pared by 3 bases and J by 5 bases, with 9 bases of the junction left unmatched. This CDR3 is built from 16 residues.

This clone was seen only once. V and J are TRBV30 and TRBJ2-7; D might be TRBD1 (6 bases). Between the trimmed V and J ends, which lost 4 bases and 6 bases, there was a span of 13 bases. CDR1 GTSNPN and CDR2 SVGIG come from the germline V gene (reference sequence). The CDR3 length is 12 residues. The CDR3, as DNA: TGTGCCTGGACCGGGACACGGACCGAGCAGTACTTC. Its translation: CAWTGTRTEQYF.

This chain joins TRBV5-1 and TRBJ1-5, with TRBD1 matching over 9 bases. Trimming removed 4 bases from V and 5 bases from J; junction bases left unmatched: 4. The CDR3 is 14 amino acids. CDR1 and CDR2 (germline): SGHRS, YFSETQ. DNA of the CDR3: TGCGCCAGCAGCAAGGACAGGGGCGATCAGCCCCAGCATTTT. This gives the protein CASSKDRGDQPQHF.

This sequence joins TRBV27 and TRBJ1-6; 7 nucleotides line up with TRBD1. Germline assignment: CDR1 MNHEY and CDR2 SMNVEV (reference sequence). CDR3 length equals 16 residues. Trimming removed 6 bases from V and 0 bases from J; junction bases left unmatched: 5. CDR3 region: CASREDRSSYNSPLHF. CDR3 sequence (DNA): TGTGCCAGCAGGGAGGACAGGAGCTCCTATAATTCACCCCTCCACTTT.

The chain uses TRBV4-2 and TRBJ1-5; D call uncertain. The CDR3 contains 15 residues. CDR1 and CDR2 from the germline V gene are LGHNA and YNFKEQ. The germline V and J ends were trimmed by 1 base and 8 bases, with 15 bases remaining between them. The CDR3 DNA is TGTGCCAGCAGCCAAGGTACACCGCCTTTTGAGCCCCAGCATTTT. The encoded protein is CASSQGTPPFEPQHF.

This clone has a handful of counts. The V and J genes are TRBV18 and TRBJ1-4, with 7 positions matching TRBD1. There are 15 residues in the CDR3. CDR1 KGHSH and CDR2 LQKENI come from the germline V gene. Trimming cost V 3 bases and J 4 bases; bases outside gene matches: 5. The CDR3 DNA sequence: TGTGCCAGCTCACCGCCCGACAGGGTTAATGAAAAACTGTTTTTT. It is translated as CASSPPDRVNEKLFF.

This sequence joins TRBV13 and TRBJ2-5, with 11 bases identical to TRBD1. From germline, CDR1 is PRHDT and CDR2 FYEKMQ (reference sequence). The CDR3 length is 16 residues. The V gene end was trimmed by 5 bases and the J gene end by 1 base; junction bases not matched to a gene: 6. For the CDR3, the DNA is TGTGCCAGCAGCCAATCGGACAGGGGGCCCCAAGAGACCCAGTACTTC. Translation gives CASSQSDRGPQETQYF.

This chain connects TRBV5-1 to TRBJ2-4; no definite D call. The V end lost 7 bases, the J end lost 0 bases, and 11 bases lay between the germline ends. Looked up from germline, CDR1 is SGHRS and CDR2 is YFSETQ. This CDR3 contains 14 residues. The CDR3 DNA sequence: TGCGCCAGCCACAGTGAACTAGCCAAAAACATTCAGTACTTC. This sequence encodes CASHSELAKNIQYF.

J is TRBJ2-7 and V is TRBV9; perhaps TRBD2 as D (6 bases). CDR3 length equals 15 residues. Germline loops: CDR1 SGDLS, CDR2 YYNGEE. The V gene lost 0 bases and the J gene lost 3 bases, with 13 bases spanning the gap. CDR3 protein: CASSVVPSAFYEQYF. In DNA form, the CDR3 reads TGTGCCAGCAGCGTAGTACCTAGCGCCTTCTACGAGCAGTACTTC.

The V call is TRBV11-2, the J call TRBJ2-7; 10 bases line up with TRBD2. The V and J ends lost 1 base and 4 bases, in that order; junction bases with no gene match: 10. The CDR3 contains 17 residues. Germline CDR1 and CDR2: SGHAT and FQNNGV. This chain's CDR3 is CASSLGVQSSGSYEQYF. Written as DNA, the CDR3 is TGTGCCAGCAGCTTAGGGGTGCAGTCTAGCGGGAGTTACGAGCAGTACTTC. The full variable domain, completed using reference TRBV11-2 and TRBJ2-7, is EAGVAQSPRYKIIEKRQSVAFWCNPISGHATLYWYQQILGQGPKLLIQFQNNGVVDDSQLPKDRFSAERLKGVDSTLKIQPAKLEDSAVYLCASSLGVQSSGSYEQYFGPGTRLTVT.

CDR3 sequence reads: CASSIGTGDNEKLFF. DNA of the CDR3: TGTGCCAGTAGTATCGGGACTGGTGATAATGAAAAACTGTTTTTT. The chain uses TRBV19 and TRBJ1-4; tentative D call: TRBD1 (5 bases). Germline CDR1 is LNHDA and CDR2 is SQIVND (reference sequence). Trimming removed 3 bases from V and 4 bases from J, with 12 bases in between. This CDR3 is 15 amino acids long.

The chain combines TRBV27 with TRBJ2-7; D is ambiguous. This CDR3 region has 13 residues. Trimming pared 3 bases from V and 3 bases from J, leaving 9 bases between. Germline V gene sequence: CDR1 MNHEY, CDR2 SMNVEV (reference sequence). In nucleotides, the CDR3 is TGTGCCAGCAGTTTCGTGGGCATCTACGAGCAGTACTTC. Protein sequence: CASSFVGIYEQYF.

V is TRBV5-4 and J is TRBJ2-3, with 8 bases lining up with TRBD2. The V gene end was trimmed by 0 bases and the J gene end by 4 bases; junction bases not matched to a gene: 4. Germline V gene sequence: CDR1 SGHNT, CDR2 YYREEE (reference sequence). The CDR3 contains 15 residues. CDR3 in amino acids: CASSLEAGEPDTQYF. For the CDR3, the DNA is TGTGCCAGCAGCTTGGAAGCGGGGGAGCCAGATACGCAGTATTTT.

This chain connects TRBV6-6 to TRBJ2-3, with TRBD1 identical over 7 bases. The length of the CDR3 is 15 residues. CDR1 is MNHNY, CDR2 SVGAGI, per germline (reference sequence). V lost 7 bases to trimming and J lost 5 bases; unmatched junction nucleotides: 12. CDR3 region: CASTDRPTTGDTQYF. The CDR3, as DNA: TGTGCCAGCACGGACAGGCCCACAACGGGAGATACGCAGTATTTT.